Given below is one TCR beta chain in context. The antigen is unknown. Researchers took RNA transcripts and amplified the TCR beta CDR3 regions from them. During a first-round RT-PCR of the TCR CDR3, the HTBI primer set was used. TCRdb re-called the multiplex PCR reads through MiXCR, storing one row per CDR3 protein. The sample shows fewer than 650,000 distinct CDR3 sequences, more than 13% of them seen only once. Patients with ophthalmopathy all had a Clinical Activity Score of at least 3, a NOSPECS grade of at least 4 and duration under 3 months. Any patient presenting with uncontrolled infection, other autoimmune disease, pregnancy or lactation was left out. The data are from a study of T cells in Graves' hyperthyroidism and ophthalmopathy. The study, taken as a whole, reports: Blood samples included most of the expanded thyroid clonotypes exceeding 0.001.

This CDR3 has 16 residues. V lost 0 bases to trimming and J lost 7 bases; unmatched junction nucleotides: 11. Germline CDR1 is GTSNPN and CDR2 is SVGIG (reference sequence). The chain links TRBV30 to TRBJ2-7; TRBD1 matches 11 bases. This clonotype was sampled from a young woman with Graves' ophthalmopathy. The sequencing sample was made of blood. The CDR3 region has the DNA TGTGCCTGGAGTGTCTTCGGACAGGGGGCGTACGGTGAGCAGTACTTC. This codes for CAWSVFGQGAYGEQYF.